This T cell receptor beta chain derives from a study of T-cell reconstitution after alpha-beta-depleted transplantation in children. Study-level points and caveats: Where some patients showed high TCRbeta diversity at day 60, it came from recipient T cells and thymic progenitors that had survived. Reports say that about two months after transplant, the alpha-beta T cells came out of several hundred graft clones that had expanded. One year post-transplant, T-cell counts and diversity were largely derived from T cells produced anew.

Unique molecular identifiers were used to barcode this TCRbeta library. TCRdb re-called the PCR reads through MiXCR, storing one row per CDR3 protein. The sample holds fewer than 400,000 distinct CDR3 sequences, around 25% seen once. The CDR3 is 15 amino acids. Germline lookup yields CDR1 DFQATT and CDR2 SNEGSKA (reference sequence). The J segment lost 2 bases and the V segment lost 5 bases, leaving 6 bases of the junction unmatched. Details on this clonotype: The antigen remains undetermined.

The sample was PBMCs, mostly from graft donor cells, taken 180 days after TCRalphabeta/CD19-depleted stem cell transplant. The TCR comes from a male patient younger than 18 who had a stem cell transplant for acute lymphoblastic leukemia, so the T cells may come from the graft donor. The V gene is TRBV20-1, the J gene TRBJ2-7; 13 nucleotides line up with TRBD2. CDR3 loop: CSALGGTSGAYEQYF. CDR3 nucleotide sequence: TGCAGTGCTCTCGGGGGGACTAGCGGGGCCTACGAGCAGTACTTC.